These 7 T cell receptor beta chains came from one sample sequenced in a study of TIL therapy for anti-PD-1-resistant metastatic lung cancer. Time point noted: pre-treatment sample, taken before nivolumab and TIL therapy. The immunoSEQ assay was v3. Sequencing used immunoSEQ multiplex PCR; TCRdb keeps in-frame clones, though not all of them. The sample shows just over 45,000 clones, approximately 79% of them seen only once. The sample was blood, taken at baseline. The receptors derive from an older man with non-small cell lung cancer.

CDR3 residues: CASSSRGHLTGFTDTQYF. The CDR3 DNA is TGTGCCAGCAGCTCTCGGGGACACCTCACCGGATTCACAGATACGCAGTATTTT. The chain links TRBV7-3 to TRBJ2-3; possible D gene TRBD1, 6 bases. Germline V lookup: CDR1 SGHTA, CDR2 FQGTGA. V lost 4 bases to trimming and J lost 2 bases, with 22 bases between them. The CDR3 sequence is 18 residues long.

This chain connects TRBV19 to TRBJ2-7, with a tentative D call TRBD1 (6 bases). Deletions cut 4 bases from V and 0 bases from J, with 16 bases between. The CDR3 is 16 amino acids. The germline V gene has CDR1 LNHDA and CDR2 SQIVND (reference sequence). Here the CDR3 reads CASSTSGQSFSYEQYF. The DNA of the CDR3 is TGTGCCAGTAGTACATCCGGACAGTCTTTCTCCTACGAGCAGTACTTC. Combining the CDR3 with reference TRBV19 and TRBJ2-7 gives the whole variable domain DGGITQSPKYLFRKEGQNVTLSCEQNLNHDAMYWYRQDPGQGLRLIYYSQIVNDFQKGDIAEGYSVSREKKESFPLTVTSAQKNPTAFYLCASSTSGQSFSYEQYFGPGTRLTVT.

The V gene is TRBV28, the J gene TRBJ1-1; the D gene is possibly TRBD1 (6 bases). V lost 4 bases and J lost 3, with 12 bases in between. The CDR3 is 14 residues long. Germline CDR1 is MDHEN and CDR2 is SYDVKM. Here the CDR3 reads CASSSQGGDTEAFF. In DNA, the CDR3 is TGTGCCAGCAGTTCACAGGGTGGGGACACTGAAGCTTTCTTT.

The rearrangement joins TRBV6-5 to TRBJ1-2, with 8 positions matching TRBD1. The V and J ends lost 7 bases and 5 bases, in that order; junction bases with no gene match: 9. The CDR3 runs 14 residues. CDR1 and CDR2 (germline): MNHEY, SVGAGI. Written as DNA, the CDR3 is TGTGCCAGCACCTCGGGGCAGGGGGCTTATGGCTACACCTTC. This encodes CASTSGQGAYGYTF.

The CDR3 sequence: CASSQAGEVHRTGELFF. The CDR3 DNA sequence: TGCGCCAGCAGCCAGGCCGGGGAAGTACACAGGACCGGGGAGCTGTTTTTT. This rearrangement joins TRBV4-3 to TRBJ2-2, with D perhaps TRBD1 or TRBD2 (5 bases each). CDR1 and CDR2 (germline): LGHNA, YSLEER. The length of the CDR3 is 17 residues. V was pared by 3 bases and J by 5 bases, with 19 bases between.

V usage is TRBV2 and J usage is TRBJ2-1; possible D gene TRBD1, 6 bases. The CDR3 consists of 14 residues. Germline V gene sequence: CDR1 SNHLY, CDR2 FYNNEI. Trimming cost V 6 bases and J 6 bases, with 15 bases left between them. The CDR3 DNA reads as TGTGCCAGCAGACCTGATACAGGGCTCAATGAGCAGTTCTTC. Residues: CASRPDTGLNEQFF.

The chain joins TRBV7-9 to TRBJ2-3; 12 positions agree with TRBD2. The germline V gene encodes CDR1 SEHNR and CDR2 FQNEAQ (reference sequence). This CDR3 has 17 amino acids. V trimming: 4 bases; J trimming: 2 bases; junction bases outside the gene matches: 7. CDR3 loop: CASSSPTSGRTTDTQYF. The DNA of the CDR3 is TGTGCCAGCAGCTCCCCGACTAGCGGGAGAACCACAGATACGCAGTATTTT.